One and the same sample provided the 10 T cell receptor beta chains below, sequenced in a study of cytomegalovirus exposure and HLA in healthy donors. 13 Jbeta primers and 60 Vbeta primers were used for the PCR. This table comes from immunoSEQ multiplex PCR, and its TCRdb copy is limited to in-frame clones, with some not included. The sample has roughly 110,000 clones. The sequencing sample was made of PBMCs. The receptors were sampled from a man aged 35 to 55 in good health and CMV-seropositive.

The chain is built from TRBV15 and TRBJ2-5; D possibly corresponds to TRBD1 (6 bases). The germline CDR1 and CDR2 sequences are LNHNV and YYDKDF (reference sequence). The V end was cut by 4 bases, the J end by 4 bases, with 16 bases between. This CDR3 comprises 15 residues. Written as DNA, the CDR3 is TGTGCCACCAGCATATCCGGGACAATTAGAGAGACCCAGTACTTC. Its protein product is CATSISGTIRETQYF.

The gene calls are TRBV29-1 and TRBJ1-1, with 7 bases identical to TRBD1. Per the germline V gene, CDR1 is SQVTM and CDR2 is ANQGSEA. This CDR3 is built from 14 residues. V trimming: 6 bases; J trimming: 0 bases; junction bases outside the gene matches: 7. The CDR3: CSVTTGWLNTEAFF. The CDR3 DNA is TGCAGCGTCACGACAGGGTGGTTGAACACTGAAGCTTTCTTT.

The chain joins TRBV30 to TRBJ2-1; the D gene is possibly TRBD1 (6 bases). V lost 0 bases, J lost 7 bases, and 16 bases lay in between. Germline loops: CDR1 GTSNPN, CDR2 SVGIG (reference sequence). This CDR3 has 15 amino acids. The chain's CDR3 is CAWSVLARGRNEQFF. In DNA form, the CDR3 reads TGTGCCTGGAGTGTATTGGCCAGGGGAAGAAATGAGCAGTTCTTC.

The chain uses TRBV7-8 and TRBJ2-7; D is uncertain. Trimming shortened V by 1 base and J by 4 bases, and 11 bases separated the two germline ends. Germline V CDR1 and CDR2: SGHVS, FQNEAQ. This CDR3 is built from 14 residues. The CDR3 reads CASSLGHSLYEQYF. The CDR3, as DNA: TGTGCCAGCAGCTTAGGGCACAGCCTGTACGAGCAGTACTTC.

The chain is built from TRBV4-1 and TRBJ2-3; D not certain. The CDR3 runs to 11 residues. V was clipped by 5 bases and J by 3 bases, with 3 bases between them. CDR1 and CDR2 from the germline V gene are MGHRA and YSYEKL. The CDR3 sequence is CASSATDTQYF. The CDR3 DNA is TGCGCCAGCAGCGCGACAGATACGCAGTATTTT.

The chain carries TRBV2 and TRBJ1-5; 7 positions match TRBD1. V lost 5 bases, J lost 2 bases, and 6 bases stayed unmatched. The germline gives CDR1 SNHLY, CDR2 FYNNEI. This CDR3 spans 15 amino acids. CDR3 protein: CASSSTGERNQPQHF. The DNA for the CDR3 is TGTGCCAGCAGTTCCACAGGGGAGCGCAATCAGCCCCAGCATTTT.

The chain couples TRBV11-1 to TRBJ2-2; tentative D call: TRBD2 (6 bases). This CDR3 has 17 residues. The germline gives CDR1 SGHAT, CDR2 FQDESV (reference sequence). V was pared by 1 base and J by 2 bases, with 14 bases between. CDR3 coding DNA: TGTGCCAGCAGCTTAGGTTATGGAGGGGCCAACACCGGGGAGCTGTTTTTT. It encodes CASSLGYGGANTGELFF.

The CDR3 coding sequence is TGTGCCAGCAGCCCAGACAGGAACCTCTACGAGCAGTACTTC. It encodes CASSPDRNLYEQYF. V and J are TRBV6-5 and TRBJ2-7; D might be TRBD1 (6 bases). The CDR3 covers 14 residues. The germline V gene has CDR1 MNHEY and CDR2 SVGAGI. The ends were cut back, 6 bases at V and 3 bases at J, with 15 bases in the middle.

The rearrangement links TRBV2 to TRBJ1-5; 7 bases agree with TRBD1. Trimming cost V 3 bases and J 1 base; bases outside gene matches: 6. The CDR3 is 16 residues long. Germline V CDR1 and CDR2: SNHLY, FYNNEI. The CDR3 DNA reads as TGTGCCAGCAGTGAGAGGGGGCATGAAAGCAATCAGCCCCAGCATTTT. Its translation is CASSERGHESNQPQHF.

V usage is TRBV11-1 and J usage is TRBJ2-1, with TRBD2 identical over 7 bases. The CDR3 sequence is 16 residues long. The germline gives CDR1 SGHAT, CDR2 FQDESV (reference sequence). J lost 1 base, V lost 2 bases, and 5 bases had no gene match. The CDR3 sequence: CASSLTGGASYNEQFF. The CDR3 nucleotides read TGTGCCAGCAGCTTAACGGGAGGCGCTTCCTACAATGAGCAGTTCTTC. The whole variable domain, filled in from reference TRBV11-1 and TRBJ2-1, reads EAEVAQSPRYKITEKSQAVAFWCDPISGHATLYWYRQILGQGPELLVQFQDESVVDDSQLPKDRFSAERLKGVDSTLKIQPAELGDSAMYLCASSLTGGASYNEQFFGPGTRLTVL.